This T cell receptor beta chain was recorded in a study of cytomegalovirus exposure and HLA in healthy donors. Study observations and caveats: Altogether, 164 TCR beta chains were recorded as cytomegalovirus-associated. In vitro assays verified that three CMV-associated chains recognized CMV antigens specifically. Most TCR sequences showed up rarely, but some public TCRs showed up in many donors.

In regard to this clone: Its cognate antigen is unknown.

Separation from the roughly 670-subject first cohort characterized the roughly 130-subject validation cohort, to which the donors belonged. Assay used: immunoSEQ multiplex PCR; TCRdb lists only in-frame clones, some missing. Of 110,000 to 150,000 clones detected, approximately 94% appear once; the ten largest clones hold 1.5% to 2%. Germline CDR1 reads MDHEN; CDR2 reads SYDVKM. The CDR3 has 16 residues. Unmatched junction bases numbered 5, after V lost 7 bases and J lost 0 bases. Sequencing was done on a sample of PBMCs. The source of this sequence is a man in his late teens or twenties in good health and CMV-seropositive. This rearrangement joins TRBV28 to TRBJ2-2; TRBD1 matches at 10 bases. The CDR3 DNA follows: TGTGCCAGCACCCAGACAGGGGGCGCGAACACCGGGGAGCTGTTTTTT. Amino acid sequence: CASTQTGGANTGELFF. The full variable domain, completed using reference TRBV28 and TRBJ2-2, is DVKVTQSSRYLVKRTGEKVFLECVQDMDHENMFWYRQDPGLGLRLIYFSYDVKMKEKGDIPEGYSVSREKKERFSLILESASTNQTSMYLCASTQTGGANTGELFFGEGSRLTVL.